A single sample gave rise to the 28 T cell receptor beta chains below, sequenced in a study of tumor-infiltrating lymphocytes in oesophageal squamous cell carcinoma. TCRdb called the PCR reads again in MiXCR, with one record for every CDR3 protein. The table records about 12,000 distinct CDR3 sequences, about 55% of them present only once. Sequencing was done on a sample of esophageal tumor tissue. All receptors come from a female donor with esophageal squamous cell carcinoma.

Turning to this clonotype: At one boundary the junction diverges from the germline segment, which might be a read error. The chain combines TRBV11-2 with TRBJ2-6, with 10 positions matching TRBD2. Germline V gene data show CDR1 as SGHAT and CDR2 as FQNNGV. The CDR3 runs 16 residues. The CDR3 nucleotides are TGTGCCAGCAGCTTAAGGGATTCTAGCGGGGGCGCCGTTTTGTACTTC. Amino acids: CASSLRDSSGGAVLYF.

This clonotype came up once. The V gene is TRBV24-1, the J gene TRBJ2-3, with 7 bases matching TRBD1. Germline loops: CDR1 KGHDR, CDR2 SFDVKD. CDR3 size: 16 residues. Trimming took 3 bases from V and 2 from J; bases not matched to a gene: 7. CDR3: CATSDRTGEITDTQYF. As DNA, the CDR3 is TGTGCCACCAGTGATCGTACAGGGGAGATCACAGATACGCAGTATTTT.

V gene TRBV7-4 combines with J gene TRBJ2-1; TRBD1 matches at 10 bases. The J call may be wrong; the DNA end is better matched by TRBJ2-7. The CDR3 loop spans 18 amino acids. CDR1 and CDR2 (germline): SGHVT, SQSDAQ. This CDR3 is CASSLGLPGQGILNEQYF. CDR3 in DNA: TGTGCCAGCAGCTTAGGATTACCGGGACAGGGGATTCTCAATGAGCAGTACTTC.

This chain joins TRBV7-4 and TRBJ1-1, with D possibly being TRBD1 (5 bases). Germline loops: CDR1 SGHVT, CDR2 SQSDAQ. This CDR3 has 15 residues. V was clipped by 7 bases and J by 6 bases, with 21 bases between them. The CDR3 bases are TGTGCCAGCACCTCAGGCGGGGGTCGGGGGGCTGAAGCTTTCTTT. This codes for CASTSGGGRGAEAFF. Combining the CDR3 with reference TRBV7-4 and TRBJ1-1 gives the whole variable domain GAGVSQSPRYKVAKRGRDVALRCDSISGHVTLYWYRQTLGQGSEVLTYSQSDAQRDKSGRPSGRFSAERPERSVSTLKIQRTEQGDSAVYLCASTSGGGRGAEAFFGQGTRLTVV.

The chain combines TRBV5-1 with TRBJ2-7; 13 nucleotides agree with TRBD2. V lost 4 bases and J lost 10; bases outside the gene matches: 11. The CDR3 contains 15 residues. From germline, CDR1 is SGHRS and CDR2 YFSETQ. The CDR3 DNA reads TGCGCCAGCAGCCAGGGACTAGCGGGGCTAGACACCCAGTACTTC. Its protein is CASSQGLAGLDTQYF.

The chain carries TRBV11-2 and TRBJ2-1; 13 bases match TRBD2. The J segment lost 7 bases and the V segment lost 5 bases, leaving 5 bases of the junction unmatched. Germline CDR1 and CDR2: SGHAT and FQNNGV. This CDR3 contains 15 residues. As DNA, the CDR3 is TGTGCCAGCAGCCCTACTAGCGGGAGGGGGAATGAGCAGTTCTTC. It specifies CASSPTSGRGNEQFF.

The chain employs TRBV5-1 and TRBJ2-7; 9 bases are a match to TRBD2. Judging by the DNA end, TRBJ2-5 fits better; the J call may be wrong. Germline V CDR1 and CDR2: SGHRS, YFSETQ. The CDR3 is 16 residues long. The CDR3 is CASSSGRGGLQETQYF. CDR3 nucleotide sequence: TGCGCCAGCAGCTCCGGGCGGGGGGGACTCCAAGAGACCCAGTACTTC.

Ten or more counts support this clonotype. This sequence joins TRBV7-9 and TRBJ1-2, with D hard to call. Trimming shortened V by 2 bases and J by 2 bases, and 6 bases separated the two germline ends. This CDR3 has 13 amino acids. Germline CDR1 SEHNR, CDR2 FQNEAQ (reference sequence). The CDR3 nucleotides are TGTGCCAGCAGCTTACACCCGAACTATGGCTACACCTTC. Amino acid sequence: CASSLHPNYGYTF.

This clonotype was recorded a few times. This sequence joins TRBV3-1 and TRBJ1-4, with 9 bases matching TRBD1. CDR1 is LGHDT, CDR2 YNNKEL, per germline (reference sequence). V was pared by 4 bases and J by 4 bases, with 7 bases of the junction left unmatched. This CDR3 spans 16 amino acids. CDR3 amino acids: CASSPYTGGSNEKLFF. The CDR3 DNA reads TGTGCCAGCAGCCCGTATACAGGGGGCAGTAATGAAAAACTGTTTTTT.

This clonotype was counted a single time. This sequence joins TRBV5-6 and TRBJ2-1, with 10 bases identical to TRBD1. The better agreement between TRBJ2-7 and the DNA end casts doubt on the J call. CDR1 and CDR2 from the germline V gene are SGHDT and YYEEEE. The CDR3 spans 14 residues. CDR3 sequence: CASSQGTGDYEQYF. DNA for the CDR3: TGTGCCAGCAGTCAAGGGACAGGGGATTACGAGCAGTACTTC.

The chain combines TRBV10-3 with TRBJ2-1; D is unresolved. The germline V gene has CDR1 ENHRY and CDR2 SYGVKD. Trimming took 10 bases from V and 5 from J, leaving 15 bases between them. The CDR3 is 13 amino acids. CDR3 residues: CATSYDLNNEQFF. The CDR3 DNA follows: TGTGCCACTTCTTACGACCTGAACAATGAGCAGTTCTTC.

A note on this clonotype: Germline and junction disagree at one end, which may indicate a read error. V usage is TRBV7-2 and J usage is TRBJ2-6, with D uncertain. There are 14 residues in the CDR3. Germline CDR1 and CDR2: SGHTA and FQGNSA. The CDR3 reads CASSLVTTNSPLHF. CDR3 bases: TGTGCCAGCAGCTTAGTCACCACCAATTCACCCCTCCACTTC.

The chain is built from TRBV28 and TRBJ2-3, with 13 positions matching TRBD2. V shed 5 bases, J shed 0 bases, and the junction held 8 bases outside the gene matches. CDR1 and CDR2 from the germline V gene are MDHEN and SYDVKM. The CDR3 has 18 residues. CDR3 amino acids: CASSTRLAGGRSTDTQYF. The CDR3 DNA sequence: TGTGCCAGCAGTACGAGACTAGCGGGAGGACGAAGCACAGATACGCAGTATTTT.

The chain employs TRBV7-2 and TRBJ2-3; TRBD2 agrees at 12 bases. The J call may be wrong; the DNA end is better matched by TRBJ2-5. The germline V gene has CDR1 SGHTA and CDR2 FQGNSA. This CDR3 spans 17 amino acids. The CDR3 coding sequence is TGTGCCAGCAGCTTAGTTTCTAGCGGGAGGGCCTGGGAGACCCAGTACTTC. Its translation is CASSLVSSGRAWETQYF.

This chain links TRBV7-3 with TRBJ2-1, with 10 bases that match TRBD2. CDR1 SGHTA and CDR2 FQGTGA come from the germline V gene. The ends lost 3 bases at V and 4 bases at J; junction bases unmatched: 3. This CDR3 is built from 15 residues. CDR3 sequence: CASSLETSGYNEQFF. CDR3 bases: TGTGCCAGCAGCTTGGAGACTAGCGGGTACAATGAGCAGTTCTTC.

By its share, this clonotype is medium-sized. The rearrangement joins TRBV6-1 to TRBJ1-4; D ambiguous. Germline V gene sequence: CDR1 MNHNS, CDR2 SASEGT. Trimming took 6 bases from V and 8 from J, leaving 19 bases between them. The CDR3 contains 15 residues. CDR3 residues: CASRNMGGSGEKLFF. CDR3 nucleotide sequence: TGTGCCAGCAGGAATATGGGAGGCAGCGGAGAAAAACTGTTTTTT.

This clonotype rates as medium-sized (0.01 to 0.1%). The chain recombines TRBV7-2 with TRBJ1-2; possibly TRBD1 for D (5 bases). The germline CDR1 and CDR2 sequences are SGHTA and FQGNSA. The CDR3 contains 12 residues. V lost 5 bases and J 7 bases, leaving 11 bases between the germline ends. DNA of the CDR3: TGTGCCAGCAGCCAGGGACTATCTGGCTACACCTTC. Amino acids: CASSQGLSGYTF.

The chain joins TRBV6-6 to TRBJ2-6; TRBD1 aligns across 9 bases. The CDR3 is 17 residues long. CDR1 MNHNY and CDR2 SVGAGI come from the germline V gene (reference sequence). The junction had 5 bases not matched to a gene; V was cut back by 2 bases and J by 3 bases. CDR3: CASSYPGQGDGANVLTF. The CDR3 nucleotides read TGTGCCAGCAGTTACCCGGGACAGGGAGATGGGGCCAACGTCCTGACTTTC.

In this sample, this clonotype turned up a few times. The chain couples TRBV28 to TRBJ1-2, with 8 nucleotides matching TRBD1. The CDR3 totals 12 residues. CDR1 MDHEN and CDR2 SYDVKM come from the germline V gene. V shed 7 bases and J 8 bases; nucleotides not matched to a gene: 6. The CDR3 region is CASNRGTRGYTF. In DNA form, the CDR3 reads TGTGCCAGCAACAGGGGGACGCGCGGCTACACCTTC.

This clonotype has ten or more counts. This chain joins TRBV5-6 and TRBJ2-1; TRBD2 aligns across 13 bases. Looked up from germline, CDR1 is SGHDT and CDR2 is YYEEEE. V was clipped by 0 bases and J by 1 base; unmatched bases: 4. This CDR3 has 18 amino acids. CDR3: CASSLGTSGGYSYNEQFF. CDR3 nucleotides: TGTGCCAGCAGCTTGGGGACTAGCGGGGGCTATTCCTACAATGAGCAGTTCTTC.

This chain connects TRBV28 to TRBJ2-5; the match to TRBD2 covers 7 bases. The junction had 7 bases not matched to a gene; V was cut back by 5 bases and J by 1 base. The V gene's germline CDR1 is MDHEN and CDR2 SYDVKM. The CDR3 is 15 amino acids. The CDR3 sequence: CASSIRAGIQETQYF. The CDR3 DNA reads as TGTGCCAGCAGTATTCGAGCGGGAATCCAAGAGACCCAGTACTTC.

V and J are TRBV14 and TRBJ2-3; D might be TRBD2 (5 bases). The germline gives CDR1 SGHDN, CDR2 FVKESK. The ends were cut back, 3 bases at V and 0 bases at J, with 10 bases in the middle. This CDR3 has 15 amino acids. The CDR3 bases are TGTGCCAGCAGCCACCTTCGGAGGAGCACAGATACGCAGTATTTT. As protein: CASSHLRRSTDTQYF.

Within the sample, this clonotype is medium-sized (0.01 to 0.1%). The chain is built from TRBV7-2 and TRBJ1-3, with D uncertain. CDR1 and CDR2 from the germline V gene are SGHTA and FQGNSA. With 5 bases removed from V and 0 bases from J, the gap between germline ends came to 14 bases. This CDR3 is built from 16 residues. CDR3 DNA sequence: TGTGCCAGCAGCCTCCATCAGGTCCACTCTGGAAACACCATATATTTT. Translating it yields CASSLHQVHSGNTIYF.

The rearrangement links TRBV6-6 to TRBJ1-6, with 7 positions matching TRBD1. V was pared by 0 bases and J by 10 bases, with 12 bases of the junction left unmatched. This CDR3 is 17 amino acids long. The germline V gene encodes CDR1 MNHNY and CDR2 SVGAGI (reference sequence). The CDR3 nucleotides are TGTGCCAGCAGTTACTCGGCTCGCCCGGGACAGAAGTCACCCCTCCACTTT. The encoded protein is CASSYSARPGQKSPLHF.

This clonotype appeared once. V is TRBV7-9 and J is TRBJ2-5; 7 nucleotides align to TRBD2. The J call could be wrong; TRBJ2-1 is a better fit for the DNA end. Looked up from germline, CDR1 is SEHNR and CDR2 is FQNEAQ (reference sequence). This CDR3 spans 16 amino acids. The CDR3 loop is CASSRIGEGLSDEQFF. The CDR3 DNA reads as TGTGCCAGCAGCCGGATAGGGGAGGGCCTTAGCGATGAGCAGTTCTTC.

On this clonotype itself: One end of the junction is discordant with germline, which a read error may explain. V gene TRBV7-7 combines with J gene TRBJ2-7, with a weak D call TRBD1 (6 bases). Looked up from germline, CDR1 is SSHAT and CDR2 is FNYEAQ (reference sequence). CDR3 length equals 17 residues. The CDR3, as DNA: TGTGCTAGCAGCTTATCCCTAGGTGAGACAGGTTGTGATGAGCAGTACTTC. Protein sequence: CASSLSLGETGCDEQYF.

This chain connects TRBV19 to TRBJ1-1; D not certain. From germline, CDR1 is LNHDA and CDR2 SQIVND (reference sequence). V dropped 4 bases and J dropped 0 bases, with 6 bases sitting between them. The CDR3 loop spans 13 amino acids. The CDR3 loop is CASSTQMNTEAFF. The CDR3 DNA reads TGTGCCAGTAGTACTCAGATGAACACTGAAGCTTTCTTT.

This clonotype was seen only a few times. The CDR3 nucleotides read TGTGCCAGCAGTTTAGTTAATGTAGGGACAATCTACGAGCAGTACTTC. Its protein is CASSLVNVGTIYEQYF. The J gene is TRBJ2-5, the V gene TRBV12-3 or TRBV12-4; D might be TRBD1 (6 bases). The J call may be mistaken, given a closer DNA end match to TRBJ2-7. The CDR3 contains 16 residues.